This T cell receptor (beta chain) was captured by sequencing in a study of blood T cells in healthy people across ages. Together with a sample-barcoded 5' primer, a J-beta primer mix was included in a second PCR lasting about 6 to 12 cycles. Every molecule of cDNA carried a tag from a template-switch adaptor with 12 random nucleotides. A single record per CDR3 protein comes from TCRdb applying MiXCR to the 5' RACE reads. The sample lists around 1,500,000 distinct CDR3 sequences, about 28% occurring once. The donors, aged roughly 6 to 90, were healthy Caucasians from Russia. V shed 4 bases and J shed 2 bases, with 12 bases lying between them. Per the germline V gene, CDR1 is SEHNR and CDR2 is FQNEAQ (reference sequence). This CDR3 region has 14 residues. This clonotype was observed a few times.

Sequencing was carried out using blood. V is TRBV7-9 and J is TRBJ2-7; no definite D call. This clonotype originated in a woman under 40 in good health. CDR3: CASSSPVNAYEQYF. The CDR3 DNA reads as TGTGCCAGCAGCTCCCCCGTGAACGCCTACGAGCAGTACTTC.